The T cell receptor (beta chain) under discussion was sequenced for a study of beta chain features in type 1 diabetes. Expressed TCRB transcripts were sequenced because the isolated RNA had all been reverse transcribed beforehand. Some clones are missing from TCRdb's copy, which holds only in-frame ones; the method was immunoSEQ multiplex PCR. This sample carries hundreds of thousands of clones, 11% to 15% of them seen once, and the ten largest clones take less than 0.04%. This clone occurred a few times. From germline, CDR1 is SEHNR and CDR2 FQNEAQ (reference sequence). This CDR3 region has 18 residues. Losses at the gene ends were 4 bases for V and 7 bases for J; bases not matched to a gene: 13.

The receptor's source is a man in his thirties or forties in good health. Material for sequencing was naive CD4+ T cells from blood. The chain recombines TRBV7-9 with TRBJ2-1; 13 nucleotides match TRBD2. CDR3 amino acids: CASSSVLPGLAGWNEQFF. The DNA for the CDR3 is TGTGCCAGCAGCTCGGTCTTACCGGGACTAGCGGGATGGAATGAGCAGTTCTTC.